A selection of T cell receptor beta chains follows, all from one sample in a study of T cell repertoires in cytomegalovirus infection. Their antigens are not known. TCRdb redid the calling of the reads with MiXCR, one entry per CDR3 protein. The data hold about 770,000 distinct CDR3 sequences, with 25% to 35% observed a single time. Source: cultured CD8+ T cells from PBMCs, taken from culture after CMV antigen stimulation. The source is a human donor in good health (CMV status not recorded). Some clones in this sample may be carry-over from other donors' samples. Both conserved end residues are part of each CDR3. The D gene is left open where the match is weak. Size tells how often a clone was seen (once, few, many) or the class of an expanded clone, and some rows leave it out.

cdr3_aa cdr3_nt clone_size j_call cdr3_length v_call d_call
CASRQNGQGAYNEQFF TGTGCCAGCAGACAAAATGGACAGGGGGCTTACAATGAGCAGTTCTTC many TRBJ2-1 16 TRBV5-4 TRBD1
CASTGTSGPGETQYF TGTGCCAGCACCGGGACTAGCGGGCCTGGAGAGACCCAGTACTTC few TRBJ2-5 15 TRBV7-9 TRBD2
CASSLRETPNEKLFF TGTGCCAGCAGCTTACGTGAGACACCGAATGAAAAACTGTTTTTT many TRBJ1-4 15 TRBV7-2 .
CASSLVEGFSREQYF TGTGCCAGCAGCTTAGTGGAGGGGTTCTCTCGGGAGCAGTACTTC . TRBJ2-7 15 TRBV7-2 .
CASSPSLGTEAFF TGTGCCAGCAGCCCCAGTTTGGGGACTGAAGCTTTCTTT . TRBJ1-1 13 TRBV27 .
CASSLEGGPPETQYF TGTGCCAGCAGCTTAGAGGGGGGTCCCCCGGAGACCCAGTACTTC few TRBJ2-5 15 TRBV7-2 .
CASSPLAALQETQYF TGTGCCAGCAGCCCTTTGGCCGCTCTCCAAGAGACCCAGTACTTC . TRBJ2-5 15 TRBV3-1 .
CASSFPGGWMNYNEQFF TGTGCCAGCAGCTTTCCTGGGGGGTGGATGAACTACAATGAGCAGTTCTTC many TRBJ2-1 17 TRBV7-3 .
CANSLRGSSYNEQFF TGTGCCAACAGTCTGCGGGGCTCCTCCTACAATGAGCAGTTCTTC . TRBJ2-1 15 TRBV6-8 .
CASTLDRGFGGNTIYF TGTGCCAGCACTCTCGACAGGGGCTTCGGTGGAAACACCATATATTTT . TRBJ1-3 16 TRBV2 TRBD1
CASSLRDSAYNEQFF TGTGCTAGCAGCTTACGGGACAGTGCCTACAATGAGCAGTTCTTC . TRBJ2-1 15 TRBV7-7 TRBD1
CASSFGSWPQETQYF TGTGCCAGCAGTTTTGGGTCTTGGCCCCAAGAGACCCAGTACTTC few TRBJ2-5 15 TRBV27 .
CASSWSGGPSGANVLTF TGTGCCAGCAGCTGGAGCGGGGGGCCCTCTGGGGCCAACGTCCTGACTTTC . TRBJ2-6 17 TRBV11-1 TRBD2
CASSFSGEFSEQYF TGTGCCAGCAGCTTCTCGGGAGAGTTTAGCGAGCAGTACTTC few TRBJ2-7 14 TRBV7-9 .
CASSYWGQGNEKLFF TGTGCCAGCAGTTATTGGGGACAGGGTAATGAAAAACTGTTTTTT . TRBJ1-4 15 TRBV6-6 TRBD1
CAGEGGDTQYF TGTGCCGGGGAAGGCGGAGATACGCAGTATTTT few TRBJ2-3 11 TRBV2 .
CATSHPGDTDTQYF TGTGCCACCAGTCACCCCGGAGACACAGATACGCAGTATTTT few TRBJ2-3 14 TRBV15 .
CASSQRQAYQPQHF TGTGCCAGCAGCCAACGACAGGCATATCAGCCCCAGCATTTT few TRBJ1-5 14 TRBV28 .
CASSLDSFLQGYTF TGTGCCAGCAGCTTGGACAGTTTTTTGCAAGGCTACACCTTC few TRBJ1-2 14 TRBV11-2 .
CASSLAQVGVTYNEQFF TGTGCCAGCAGCTTAGCGCAGGTCGGGGTGACCTACAATGAGCAGTTCTTC many TRBJ2-1 17 TRBV7-6 .
CANYTAGANVLTF TGTGCCAACTATACAGCTGGGGCCAACGTCCTGACTTTC . TRBJ2-6 13 TRBV19 .
CASSFWGNTDTQYF TGTGCCAGCAGCTTTTGGGGGAATACAGATACGCAGTATTTT . TRBJ2-3 14 TRBV7-2 .
CASHQGAVLEQTQYF TGTGCCAGTCACCAGGGGGCGGTGCTGGAGCAGACCCAGTACTTC once TRBJ2-5 15 TRBV28 TRBD1
CSVSWGIPETQYF TGCAGCGTGAGTTGGGGCATCCCAGAGACCCAGTACTTC once TRBJ2-5 13 TRBV29-1 .
CASSIDRSYMNEQFF TGTGCCAGTAGTATTGACAGATCCTACATGAATGAGCAGTTCTTC . TRBJ2-1 15 TRBV19 .
CASSLLALEAFF TGTGCCAGCAGCTTGTTGGCGCTAGAAGCTTTCTTT . TRBJ1-1 12 TRBV5-5 .
CASSVRVSGDANTGELFF TGTGCCAGCAGCGTAAGAGTTAGCGGGGACGCAAACACCGGGGAGCTGTTTTTT . TRBJ2-2 18 TRBV9 TRBD2
CASSLAGPHNEQFF TGTGCCAGCAGTCTAGCGGGGCCCCACAATGAGCAGTTCTTC . TRBJ2-1 14 TRBV27 TRBD2
CASSTHRDNEKLFF TGTGCCAGCAGCACCCACAGGGATAATGAAAAACTGTTTTTT few TRBJ1-4 14 TRBV7-9 .
CASSLLWGDGNTIYF TGTGCCAGCAGCTTACTCTGGGGAGATGGAAACACCATATATTTT many TRBJ1-3 15 TRBV11-2 .
CSSSVVGGDYGYTF TGTTCCAGCAGCGTAGTTGGGGGGGACTATGGCTACACCTTC . TRBJ1-2 14 TRBV9 .
CASSASQVNTEAFF TGTGCCAGCAGCGCTTCACAGGTTAACACTGAAGCTTTCTTT . TRBJ1-1 14 TRBV9 .
CASSEAPSGGAYEQFF TGTGCCAGCAGTGAAGCGCCTAGCGGGGGGGCCTATGAGCAGTTCTTC . TRBJ2-1 16 TRBV6-1 TRBD2
CASRQSVGSREPGELFF TGTGCCAGTCGCCAAAGCGTCGGTTCGCGGGAGCCCGGGGAGCTGTTTTTT . TRBJ2-2 17 TRBV19 TRBD2
CASSHTGGDNSPLHF TGTGCCAGCAGCCATACAGGGGGCGATAATTCACCCCTCCACTTT few TRBJ1-6 15 TRBV27 TRBD1
CASQTGVTNSPLHF TGTGCCAGCCAGACAGGGGTGACGAATTCACCCCTCCACTTT . TRBJ1-6 14 TRBV6-6 TRBD1
CASSPIVTSGRYEQYF TGCGCCAGCAGCCCAATCGTCACTAGCGGGCGCTACGAGCAGTACTTC . TRBJ2-7 16 TRBV4-1 TRBD2
CASSMGTGIVKLFF TGTGCCAGCAGTATGGGGACAGGGATCGTGAAACTGTTTTTT . TRBJ1-4 14 TRBV12-3/TRBV12-4 TRBD1
CASRPDRGSEAFF TGTGCCAGCAGACCTGACAGGGGGTCTGAAGCTTTCTTT few TRBJ1-1 13 TRBV6-2/TRBV6-3 TRBD1
CASNPTGSNQPQHF TGTGCCAGCAACCCGACAGGTAGCAATCAGCCCCAGCATTTT few TRBJ1-5 14 TRBV27 .
CASSYSRTYEQYF TGTGCCAGCAGTTACTCGAGGACCTACGAGCAGTACTTC . TRBJ2-7 13 TRBV6-5 .
CASSYNYGYTF TGTGCCAGCAGCTACAACTATGGCTACACCTTC many TRBJ1-2 11 TRBV6-2/TRBV6-3 .
CSAPPVPEAFF TGCAGTGCTCCTCCGGTACCAGAAGCTTTCTTT . TRBJ1-1 11 TRBV20-1 .
CASSRLSGGVGPQHF TGTGCCAGCAGCCGACTTTCGGGGGGGGTGGGGCCCCAGCATTTT once TRBJ1-5 15 TRBV28 .
CASIGTGGVNTF TGTGCCAGCATTGGGACAGGGGGCGTCAACACCTTC . TRBJ1-2 12 TRBV25-1 TRBD1
CASSMGSSTYEQYF TGTGCCAGTAGTATGGGCAGTTCCACCTACGAGCAGTACTTC few TRBJ2-7 14 TRBV19 .
CASGLPGTGQETQYF TGTGCTAGTGGTTTGCCCGGGACAGGACAAGAGACCCAGTACTTC few TRBJ2-5 15 TRBV12-5 TRBD1
CASRDADRGGNQPQHF TGTGCCAGCAGGGATGCGGACAGGGGTGGCAATCAGCCCCAGCATTTT few TRBJ1-5 16 TRBV6-1 TRBD1
CASSPRLYNEQFF TGTGCCAGCAGTCCTCGACTGTACAATGAGCAGTTCTTC . TRBJ2-1 13 TRBV7-9 .
CASSIADRRNTEAFF TGTGCCAGTAGTATAGCAGACAGGAGGAACACTGAAGCTTTCTTT few TRBJ1-1 15 TRBV19 .
CASTQSGLAGGASTDTQYF TGTGCCAGCACCCAATCGGGACTAGCGGGGGGTGCTAGCACAGATACGCAGTATTTT . TRBJ2-3 19 TRBV3-1 TRBD2
CSALPIALQGFYGYTF TGCAGTGCTCTCCCTATTGCCCTACAGGGATTCTATGGCTACACCTTC . TRBJ1-2 16 TRBV20-1 .